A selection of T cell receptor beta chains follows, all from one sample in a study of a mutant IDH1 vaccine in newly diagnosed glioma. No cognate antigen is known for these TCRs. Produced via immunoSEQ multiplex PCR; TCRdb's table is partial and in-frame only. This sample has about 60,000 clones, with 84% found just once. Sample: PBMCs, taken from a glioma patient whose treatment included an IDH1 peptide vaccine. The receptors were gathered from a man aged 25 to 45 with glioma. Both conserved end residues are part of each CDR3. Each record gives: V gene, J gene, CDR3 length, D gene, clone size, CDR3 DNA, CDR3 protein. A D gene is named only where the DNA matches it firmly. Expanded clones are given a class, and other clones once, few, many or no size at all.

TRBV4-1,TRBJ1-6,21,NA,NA,TGCGCCAGCAGCCAAGTTTCCCCCGGGACACTGACAAGCTCCTATAATTCACCCCTCCACTTT,CASSQVSPGTLTSSYNSPLHF
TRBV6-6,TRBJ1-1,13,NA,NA,TGTGCCAGCAGTTACGCGGGGTTCACTGAAGCTTTCTTT,CASSYAGFTEAFF
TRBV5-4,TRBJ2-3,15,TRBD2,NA,TGTGCCAGCAGACCGACTAGCGGGAGTACAGATACGCAGTATTTT,CASRPTSGSTDTQYF
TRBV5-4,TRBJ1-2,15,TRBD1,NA,TGTGCCAGCAGCTTGTTCGGGACAGTTACTTATGGCTACACCTTC,CASSLFGTVTYGYTF
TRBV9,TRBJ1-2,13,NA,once,TGTGCCAGCAGCGGGGACGTGCGCCATGGCTACACCTTC,CASSGDVRHGYTF
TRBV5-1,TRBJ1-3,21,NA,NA,TGCGCCAGCAGCTTGGCCTTACGGCGCGCAACAGGGAACTACTCTGGAAACACCATATATTTT,CASSLALRRATGNYSGNTIYF
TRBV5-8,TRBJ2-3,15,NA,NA,TGTGCCAGCAGCTCCCGAGGATATAACACAGATACGCAGTATTTT,CASSSRGYNTDTQYF
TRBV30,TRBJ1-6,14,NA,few,TGTGCCTGGACAGGGAGCTCCTATAATTCACCCCTCCACTTT,CAWTGSSYNSPLHF
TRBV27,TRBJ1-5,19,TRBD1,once,TGTGCCAGCAGACCCCTAACCCGTCCCCTGACAGGGCTTCATCAGCCCCAGCATTTT,CASRPLTRPLTGLHQPQHF
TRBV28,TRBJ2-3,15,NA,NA,TGTGCCAGCAGTCCCGGACCCAGCCTCACAGATACGCAGTATTTT,CASSPGPSLTDTQYF
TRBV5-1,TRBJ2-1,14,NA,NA,TGCGCCAGCAGCGATCTTCGGTCCTACAATGAGCAGTTCTTC,CASSDLRSYNEQFF
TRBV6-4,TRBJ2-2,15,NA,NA,TGTGCCAGCAGTCCCCAGACAGGCTCCACCGGGGAGCTGTTTTTT,CASSPQTGSTGELFF
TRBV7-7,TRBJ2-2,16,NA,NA,TGTGCCAGCAGCTTGGCACAGGGCTTAAACACCGGGGAGCTGTTTTTT,CASSLAQGLNTGELFF
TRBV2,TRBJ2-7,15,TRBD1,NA,TGTGCCAGCAGTGGGACAGGGGACCATATGTACGAGCAGTACTTC,CASSGTGDHMYEQYF
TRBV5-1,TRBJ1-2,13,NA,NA,TGCGCCAGCAGCTTGGAAGGGTTGGGTGGCTACACCTTC,CASSLEGLGGYTF
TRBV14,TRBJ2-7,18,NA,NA,TGTGCCAGCAGCCACCCTGGTCATGGGCCCGCGGCCTCCTACGAGCAGTACTTC,CASSHPGHGPAASYEQYF
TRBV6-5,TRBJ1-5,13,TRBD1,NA,TGTGCCAGCAGCTGGACAGGGAGTCAGCCCCAGCATTTT,CASSWTGSQPQHF
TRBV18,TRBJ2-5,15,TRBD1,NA,TGTGCCAGCTCACCACGGCAGACAGGGTCCGAGACCCAGTACTTC,CASSPRQTGSETQYF
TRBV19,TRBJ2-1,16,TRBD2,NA,TGTGCCAGTAGGCGGGTACTAGCGGGATCGGGCAATGAGCAGTTCTTC,CASRRVLAGSGNEQFF
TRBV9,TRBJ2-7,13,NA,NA,TGTGCCAGCAGCGTAGACGGGAGTTACGAGCAGTACTTC,CASSVDGSYEQYF
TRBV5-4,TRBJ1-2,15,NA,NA,TGTGCCAGCAGCTTGACGGTAAACAATAACTATGGCTACACCTTC,CASSLTVNNNYGYTF
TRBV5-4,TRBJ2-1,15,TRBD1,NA,TGTGCCAGCAGCTTTCGACAGGGGGCTCGGAATGAGCAGTTCTTC,CASSFRQGARNEQFF
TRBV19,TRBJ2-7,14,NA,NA,TGTGCCAGTAGTATAGGCGGGATGTCCTACGAGCAGTACTTC,CASSIGGMSYEQYF
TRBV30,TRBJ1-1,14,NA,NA,TGTGCCTGGAGTGTAACCAGGGTAAGCACTGAAGCTTTCTTT,CAWSVTRVSTEAFF
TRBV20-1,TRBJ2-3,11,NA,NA,TGCAGTGCTACCAGCACAGATACGCAGTATTTT,CSATSTDTQYF
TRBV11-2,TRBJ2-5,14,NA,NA,TGTGCCAGCAGCCCCGAGCCATCTGTGGAGACCCAGTACTTC,CASSPEPSVETQYF
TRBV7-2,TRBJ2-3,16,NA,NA,TGTGCCAGCAGCTTTAGGGGGTTATGGGGCACAGATACGCAGTATTTT,CASSFRGLWGTDTQYF
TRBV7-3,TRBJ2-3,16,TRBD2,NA,TGTGCCAGCAGCACATTTAGCGGGAGGGCCTTAGATACGCAGTATTTT,CASSTFSGRALDTQYF
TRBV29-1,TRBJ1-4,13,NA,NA,TGCAGTATCAGCGCTGCAACTAATGAAAAACTGTTTTTT,CSISAATNEKLFF
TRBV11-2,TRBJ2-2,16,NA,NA,TGTGCCAGCAGCTTAGTCGGACATGCTAACACCGGGGAGCTGTTTTTT,CASSLVGHANTGELFF
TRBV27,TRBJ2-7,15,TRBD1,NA,TGTGCCAGCAGTCATACAGGGGGCCACCTCTACGAGCAGTACTTC,CASSHTGGHLYEQYF
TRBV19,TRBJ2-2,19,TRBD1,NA,TGTGCCAGTAGTATAGATCAACTGGTACAGGGGGCTGTCACCGGGGAGCTGTTTTTT,CASSIDQLVQGAVTGELFF
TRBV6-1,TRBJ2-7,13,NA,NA,TGTGCCATTAATACCGGGACAATTTACGAGCAGTACTTC,CAINTGTIYEQYF
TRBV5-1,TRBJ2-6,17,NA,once,TGCGCCAGCAGCCTCCTTTCGGGGATCTCTGGGGCCAACGTCCTGACTTTC,CASSLLSGISGANVLTF
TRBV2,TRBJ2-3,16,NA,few,TGTGCCAGCAGTGAATGGGGGGCGGGGGCGGCCCTCCCGCAGTATTTT,CASSEWGAGAALPQYF
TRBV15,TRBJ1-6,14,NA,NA,TGTGCCACCAGCAGCTGGGGGACTAATTCACCCCTCCACTTT,CATSSWGTNSPLHF